This T cell receptor (beta chain) came from a study of blood T cell repertoires in COVID-19. Overall study context: The United States, Italy and Spain supplied acute and convalescent COVID-19 samples. PBMCs, B-cell-depleted T cells, or T cells provided the cDNA or gDNA that made up the material.

In the original workflow: Nucleated cell counts were estimated from reference gene primer amplification. Generated by immunoSEQ multiplex PCR, the TCRdb table keeps only in-frame clones and is missing some. V and J calls and clone size are copied from that table; D and trimming were computed from the DNA. The sample has roughly 140,000 clones, approximately 80% seen once. V lost 6 bases and J lost 8, with 13 bases in between. The CDR3 sequence is 12 residues long. Germline assignment: CDR1 MNHEY and CDR2 SVGEGT. The chain recombines TRBV6-2 or TRBV6-3 with TRBJ1-2; no clear D. The TCR comes from a woman aged 45-59 years with acute or convalescent COVID-19. Sample: peripheral blood. CDR3 amino acids: CASSRELGGYTF. As DNA, the CDR3 is TGTGCCAGCAGCCGAGAGTTGGGCGGCTACACCTTC.